The next 25 T cell receptor beta chains were all read from a single sample in a study of T-cell memory formation after mild COVID-19. From the 5' RACE reads, TCRdb called clonotypes with MiXCR, one entry per CDR3 protein. The table records nearly 350,000 distinct CDR3 sequences, around 13% of them present only once. The sequencing sample was made of PBMCs or a T cell subset sorted from them (not recorded which). These receptors were obtained from a man younger than 30 who had mild COVID-19 (a few samples of this study predate the infection). Cell type and time point are not known.

A few counts support this clonotype. The CDR3 DNA reads as TGCGCCAGCAGCCAGGGTCCTAGCTCCGTTCAGACCCAGTACTTC. It encodes CASSQGPSSVQTQYF. The chain uses TRBV4-3 and TRBJ2-5, with D possibly being TRBD2 (5 bases). CDR1 LGHNA and CDR2 YSLEER come from the germline V gene. Trimming left V 3 bases short and J 6 bases short, with 17 bases between. This CDR3 comprises 15 residues.

This clonotype was detected only once. This chain joins TRBV11-2 and TRBJ2-5; TRBD2 matches at 8 bases. The CDR3 has 15 residues. V shed 5 bases, J shed 9 bases, and the junction held 14 bases outside the gene matches. CDR1 SGHAT and CDR2 FQNNGV come from the germline V gene. As DNA, the CDR3 is TGTGCCAGCAGCCGTGCCGGGGGGGCCCGGGACGCCCAGTACTTC. This gives the protein CASSRAGGARDAQYF.

The genes are TRBV6-5 and TRBJ2-7; 8 bases match TRBD2. The CDR3 length is 13 residues. V was clipped by 6 bases and J by 4 bases; unmatched bases: 5. CDR1 is MNHEY and CDR2 is SVGAGI in the germline V gene. The CDR3 loop is CASRKAGGYEQYF. For the CDR3, the DNA is TGTGCCAGCAGAAAGGCGGGGGGATACGAGCAGTACTTC.

V usage is TRBV6-5 and J usage is TRBJ2-3; D is unresolved. V lost 2 bases and J 9 bases, leaving 9 bases between the germline ends. Germline V gene data show CDR1 as MNHEY and CDR2 as SVGAGI. The CDR3 has 12 amino acids. CDR3 region: CASSYELGTQYF. Here the CDR3 DNA reads TGTGCCAGCAGTTACGAGCTCGGAACGCAGTATTTT.

At least ten counts were recorded for this clonotype. The gene calls are TRBV11-2 and TRBJ2-2, with 9 bases lining up with TRBD1. CDR3 length equals 15 residues. Germline V gene lookup returns CDR1 SGHAT and CDR2 FQNNGV. V shed 5 bases and J 5 bases; nucleotides not matched to a gene: 6. The CDR3 here is CASSPGQGVTGELFF. The DNA for the CDR3 is TGTGCCAGCAGCCCGGGACAGGGAGTGACCGGGGAGCTGTTTTTT.

The chain carries TRBV11-2 and TRBJ1-1; D remains unclear. From germline, CDR1 is SGHAT and CDR2 FQNNGV. The length of the CDR3 is 15 residues. With 5 bases removed from V and 5 bases from J, the gap between germline ends came to 18 bases. The CDR3 is CASSQRPSAKTEAFF. DNA for the CDR3: TGTGCCAGCAGCCAGAGGCCGTCAGCGAAGACTGAAGCTTTCTTT.

This clonotype was counted a few times. This chain links TRBV12-3 or TRBV12-4 with TRBJ2-3; D not resolved. V was trimmed by 8 bases and J by 0 bases, leaving 6 bases between them. CDR3 length equals 12 residues. The CDR3 DNA sequence: TGTGCCAGCCAGTATAGCACAGATACGCAGTATTTT. It specifies CASQYSTDTQYF.

In this sample, this clonotype turned up many times. This chain uses TRBV20-1 with TRBJ1-6; unclear D gene. CDR3 size: 14 residues. V dropped 1 base and J dropped 0 bases, with 4 bases sitting between them. Per the germline V gene, CDR1 is DFQATT and CDR2 is SNEGSKA (reference sequence). The CDR3 DNA is TGCAGTGCTAGAGCCAGCTCCTATAATTCACCCCTCCACTTT. Its protein is CSARASSYNSPLHF.

This clonotype was seen a few times. CDR3 sequence reads: CASSPQGVRNYGYTF. CDR3 DNA: TGTGCCAGCAGCCCACAGGGGGTCCGGAACTATGGCTACACCTTC. The V call is TRBV7-8, the J call TRBJ1-2, with TRBD1 matching over 8 bases. V was clipped by 5 bases and J by 2 bases; unmatched bases: 7. Germline V gene data show CDR1 as SGHVS and CDR2 as FQNEAQ. There are 15 residues in the CDR3.

The chain has TRBV4-1 and TRBJ1-6, with 7 positions matching TRBD1. V lost 8 bases to trimming and J lost 10 bases; unmatched junction nucleotides: 17. This CDR3 is built from 16 residues. Germline V gives CDR1 MGHRA, CDR2 YSYEKL. The CDR3 protein is CASGGVFAQGGSPLHF. The CDR3 coding sequence is TGCGCCAGCGGGGGAGTTTTTGCTCAGGGGGGATCACCCCTCCACTTT.

This clonotype came up many times. The chain has TRBV9 and TRBJ2-7, with a tentative D call TRBD2 (6 bases). CDR1 and CDR2 from the germline V gene are SGDLS and YYNGEE. The V end was cut by 5 bases, the J end by 6 bases, with 9 bases between. This CDR3 is 11 amino acids long. CDR3 amino acids: CASSAGGEQYF. The CDR3 DNA reads TGTGCCAGCAGTGCCGGGGGCGAGCAGTACTTC.

This clonotype came up a few times. V is TRBV2 and J is TRBJ1-1; D might be TRBD1 (6 bases). This CDR3 region has 13 residues. CDR1 is SNHLY and CDR2 is FYNNEI in the germline V gene. V lost 7 bases and J 4 bases, leaving 13 bases between the germline ends. CDR3 nucleotide sequence: TGTGCCAGCAATGGACAGCGACTCACTGAAGCTTTCTTT. Its translation: CASNGQRLTEAFF. Drawing the rest from reference TRBV2 and TRBJ1-1, the complete variable domain is EPEVTQTPSHQVTQMGQEVILRCVPISNHLYFYWYRQILGQKVEFLVSFYNNEISEKSEIFDDQFSVERPDGSNFTLKIRSTKLEDSAMYFCASNGQRLTEAFFGQGTRLTVV.

This clonotype was seen at least ten times. V and J are TRBV5-4 and TRBJ2-1; a possible D gene is TRBD2 (6 bases). Germline loops: CDR1 SGHNT, CDR2 YYREEE (reference sequence). The CDR3 is 14 residues long. V gave up 4 bases and J gave up 7 bases, with 15 bases separating them. The CDR3 protein is CASSHGTLRNEQFF. For the CDR3, the DNA is TGTGCCAGCAGCCACGGGACTCTCAGGAATGAGCAGTTCTTC.

This clonotype was counted a few times. The chain carries TRBV20-1 and TRBJ2-3; 11 bases fit TRBD1. After removal of 5 bases from V and 4 bases from J, the junction contained 5 bases not matched to a gene. This CDR3 spans 14 amino acids. Germline loops: CDR1 DFQATT, CDR2 SNEGSKA (reference sequence). CDR3 in amino acids: CSAWGQGDSDTQYF. The CDR3 nucleotides read TGCAGTGCTTGGGGACAGGGGGACTCAGATACGCAGTATTTT.

The chain combines TRBV20-1 with TRBJ2-3; D may match TRBD1 or TRBD2 (6 bases each). The CDR3 runs to 15 residues. Germline V gene data show CDR1 as DFQATT and CDR2 as SNEGSKA (reference sequence). V lost 5 bases to trimming and J lost 3 bases, with 18 bases between them. In DNA form, the CDR3 reads TGCAGTGCTCCCTGGGGGGCGGGGTCTACAGATACGCAGTATTTT. Amino acid sequence: CSAPWGAGSTDTQYF.

The chain carries TRBV5-5 and TRBJ1-2; no clear D gene. The CDR3 extends over 13 amino acids. The germline V and J ends were trimmed by 6 bases and 4 bases, with 13 bases remaining between them. The germline gives CDR1 SGHKS, CDR2 YYEKEE (reference sequence). The CDR3 region is CASTPALAYGYTF. As DNA, the CDR3 is TGTGCCAGCACACCGGCCCTGGCCTATGGCTACACCTTC. Supplemented by reference TRBV5-5 and TRBJ1-2, the full variable domain reads DAGVTQSPTHLIKTRGQQVTLRCSPISGHKSVSWYQQVLGQGPQFIFQYYEKEERGRGNFPDRFSARQFPNYSSELNVNALLLGDSALYLCASTPALAYGYTFGSGTRLTVV.

The rearrangement joins TRBV12-3 or TRBV12-4 to TRBJ2-2; D unclear. V was pared by 6 bases and J by 2 bases, with 13 bases between. The CDR3 runs to 15 residues. CDR3 protein: CASRKVLGNTGELFF. The CDR3 bases are TGTGCCAGCAGAAAGGTCTTGGGAAACACCGGGGAGCTGTTTTTT.

The J gene is TRBJ1-5, the V gene TRBV20-1, with a weak D call TRBD1 (5 bases). There are 13 residues in the CDR3. In germline, CDR1 is DFQATT, CDR2 SNEGSKA (reference sequence). The ends were cut back, 0 bases at V and 7 bases at J, with 10 bases in the middle. This CDR3 is CSARDPPGQPQHF. The CDR3, as DNA: TGCAGTGCTAGAGACCCCCCAGGGCAGCCCCAGCATTTT.

This clonotype was seen repeatedly, ten times or more. V gene TRBV7-2 combines with J gene TRBJ2-4; D could derive from TRBD1 or TRBD2 (5 bases each). The CDR3 is 17 residues long. Trimming removed 1 base from V and 2 bases from J, with 15 bases in between. The germline CDR1 and CDR2 sequences are SGHTA and FQGNSA. CDR3 nucleotide sequence: TGTGCCAGCAGCTTAGAATTTCCAGGGAGTACCAAAAACATTCAGTACTTC. Amino acids: CASSLEFPGSTKNIQYF.

This clonotype was picked up a small number of times. This sequence joins TRBV29-1 and TRBJ1-1; 10 positions agree with TRBD1. Germline CDR1 reads SQVTM; CDR2 reads ANQGSEA. The J segment lost 12 bases and the V segment lost 7 bases, leaving 5 bases of the junction unmatched. The CDR3 covers 10 residues. As DNA, the CDR3 is TGCAGCGGAGGACAGGGGGAGACTTTCTTT. This codes for CSGGQGETFF. Based on the CDR3 plus reference TRBV29-1 and TRBJ1-1, the full variable domain is SAVISQKPSRDICQRGTSLTIQCQVDSQVTMMFWYRQQPGQSLTLIATANQGSEATYESGFVIDKFPISRPNLTFSTLTVSNMSPEDSSIYLCSGGQGETFFGQGTRLTVV.

This chain links TRBV27 with TRBJ1-1; TRBD1 is a possible D gene (6 bases). V gave up 0 bases and J gave up 5 bases, with 10 bases separating them. Per germline, CDR1 MNHEY and CDR2 SMNVEV (reference sequence). This CDR3 is 14 amino acids long. The CDR3 DNA reads TGTGCCAGCAGTTTATCGACAGGTAGGACTGAAGCTTTCTTT. This encodes CASSLSTGRTEAFF.

The chain is built from TRBV5-1 and TRBJ2-1; unclear D gene. Trimming took 0 bases from V and 6 from J, leaving 7 bases between them. CDR3 length: 13 amino acids. Germline lookup yields CDR1 SGHRS and CDR2 YFSETQ. The CDR3 loop is CASSLDSFNEQFF. CDR3 DNA sequence: TGCGCCAGCAGCTTGGATAGTTTCAATGAGCAGTTCTTC.

This clonotype was observed a handful of times. CDR3 bases: TGCGCCAGCGTCCTCGGGGGGAGCTTGAACACTGAAGCTTTCTTT. Translation gives CASVLGGSLNTEAFF. The chain combines TRBV5-1 with TRBJ1-1; D is perhaps TRBD1 (5 bases). Trimming removed 7 bases from V and 0 bases from J, with 16 bases in between. Germline loops: CDR1 SGHRS, CDR2 YFSETQ. CDR3 size: 15 residues.

The J gene is TRBJ2-1, the V gene TRBV4-3, with TRBD2 identical over 8 bases. CDR3 length equals 16 residues. Unmatched junction bases numbered 5, after V lost 0 bases and J lost 4 bases. Germline V lookup: CDR1 LGHNA, CDR2 YSLEER. CDR3 nucleotide sequence: TGCGCCAGCAGCCAAGATAAGGCGGGGGGTTACAATGAGCAGTTCTTC. This gives the protein CASSQDKAGGYNEQFF.

This rearrangement joins TRBV7-2 to TRBJ2-7; unclear D gene. V was clipped by 0 bases and J by 5 bases, with 8 bases between them. Germline CDR1 reads SGHTA; CDR2 reads FQGNSA. The CDR3 length is 13 residues. CDR3 sequence reads: CASSLAPIHEQYV. The CDR3 region has the DNA TGTGCCAGCAGCTTAGCGCCCATCCACGAGCAGTACGTC.